This T cell receptor beta chain is from a study of shared clonotypes between healthy human individuals. Produced via immunoSEQ multiplex PCR; TCRdb's table is partial and in-frame only. The sample consists of over a million clones, roughly 74% of them appearing once. Germline V gene lookup returns CDR1 SGHRS and CDR2 YFSETQ. V was pared by 4 bases and J by 0 bases, with 11 bases between. The CDR3 covers 14 residues. The TCR originated in a man aged 18 to 35 in good health. Some clones in this sample may be carry-over from other donors' samples. The chain combines TRBV5-1 with TRBJ2-7; D is perhaps TRBD1 (6 bases). The source material was memory CD4+ T cells from PBMCs. Subset of the sample: CD45RA-negative fraction. The CDR3: CASSVGHLSYEQYF. DNA for the CDR3: TGCGCCAGCAGCGTGGGACACCTCTCCTACGAGCAGTACTTC.